This T cell receptor (beta chain) stems from a study of blood T cell repertoires in COVID-19. About the study: Collection of acute and convalescent COVID-19 samples took place in the United States, Italy and Spain. T cells, B-cell-depleted T cells, or PBMCs supplied cDNA or gDNA.

Per the study methods: Reference gene primer amplification gave nucleated cell count estimates. The data were produced by immunoSEQ multiplex PCR, yet TCRdb's version contains in-frame clones alone and is incomplete. D and trimming come from the DNA, and the V and J calls and clone size come from that table. This sample has a few hundred thousand clones, with around four fifths found just once. The V gene lost 5 bases and the J gene lost 6 bases, with 14 bases spanning the gap. The CDR3 covers 14 residues. Germline V CDR1 and CDR2: SGHAT, FQNNGV. Sequenced sample: peripheral blood. The receptor comes from a man aged 50 or older with active or convalescent COVID-19. The rearrangement uses TRBV11-2 and TRBJ2-4; no reliable D call. CDR3 in amino acids: CASSPEPRGNIQYF. In DNA form, the CDR3 reads TGTGCCAGCAGCCCCGAACCAAGAGGAAACATTCAGTACTTC.